This T cell receptor (beta chain) derives from a study of PD-L1 blockade in urothelial cancer. In the study overall: Male patients with bladder-origin urothelial cancer numbered about 90% of the roughly 29.

Time point meaning: pretreatment peripheral blood. Using immunoSEQ multiplex PCR, the repertoire was profiled, and TCRdb retains in-frame clones only, with some absent. The sample yields about 72,000 clones, roughly 88% seen once. Germline CDR1 is MDHEN and CDR2 is SYDVKM. The CDR3 is made up of 16 amino acids. V dropped 7 bases and J dropped 4; count of bases not matched to a gene: 7. The J gene is TRBJ2-5, the V gene TRBV28; TRBD2 agrees at 15 bases. Sequencing used PBMCs, obtained around atezolizumab (anti-PD-L1) treatment. The clonotype originates from a man between 65 and 80 years old with urothelial cancer. As DNA, the CDR3 is TGTGCCAGCACTCCTGGGGGACTAGCGGGAGGAGAGACCCAGTACTTC. This translates into CASTPGGLAGGETQYF.